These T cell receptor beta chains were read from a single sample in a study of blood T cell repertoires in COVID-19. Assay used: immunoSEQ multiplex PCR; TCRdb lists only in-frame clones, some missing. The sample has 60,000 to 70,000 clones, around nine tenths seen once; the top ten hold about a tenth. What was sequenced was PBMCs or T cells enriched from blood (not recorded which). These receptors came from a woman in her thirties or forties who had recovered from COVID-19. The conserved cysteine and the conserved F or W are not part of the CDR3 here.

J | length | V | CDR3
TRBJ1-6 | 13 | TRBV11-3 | ASSRSGQQNSPLH
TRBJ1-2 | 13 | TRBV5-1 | ASSPNGGSVKGYT
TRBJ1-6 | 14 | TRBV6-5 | ASSYFVTGDNSPLH
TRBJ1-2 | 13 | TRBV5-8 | ASSLMDKATYGYT
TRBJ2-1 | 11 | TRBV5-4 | ASRGEGPNEQF
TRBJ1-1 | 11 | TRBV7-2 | ASSLHGPTEAF
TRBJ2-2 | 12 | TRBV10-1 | ASRTDRNTGELF
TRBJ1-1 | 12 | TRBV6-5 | ARLLDRGNTEAF
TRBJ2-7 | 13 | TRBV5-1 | ASSLDGTDYYEQY
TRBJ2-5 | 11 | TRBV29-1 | SGITGGHETQY
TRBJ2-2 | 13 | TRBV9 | ASSVEAGGTGELF
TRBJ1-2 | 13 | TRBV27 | ASSASGTGLYGYT
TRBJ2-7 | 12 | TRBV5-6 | ACRRAGGPYEQY
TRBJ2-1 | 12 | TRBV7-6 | ASSSEQGLGEQF
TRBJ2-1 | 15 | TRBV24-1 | ATSDPGPSGGRNEQF
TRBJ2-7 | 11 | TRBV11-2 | ASSLEAPYEQY
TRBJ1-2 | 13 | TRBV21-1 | ASRDRAVLNYGYT
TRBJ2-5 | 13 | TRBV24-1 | ATSDPRTVEETQY
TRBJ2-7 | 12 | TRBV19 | ASSMARQGSEQY
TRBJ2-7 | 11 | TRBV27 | ASSPGTAYEQY
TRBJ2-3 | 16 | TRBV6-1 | ASSGTLAASLRADTQY
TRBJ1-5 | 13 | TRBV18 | ASSSPGGRNQPQH
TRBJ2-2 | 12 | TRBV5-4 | ASSFYGIPGELF
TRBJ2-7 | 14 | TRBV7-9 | ASSLARGQGTYEQY
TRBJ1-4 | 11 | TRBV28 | ATGTGYNEKLF
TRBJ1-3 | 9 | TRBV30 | AWSVPQAGQ
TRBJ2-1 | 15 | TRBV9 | ASSAAPAGGTYNEQF
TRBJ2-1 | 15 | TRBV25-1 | ASSETGGASSYNEQF
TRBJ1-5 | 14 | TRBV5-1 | ASSLGCTGRYQPQH
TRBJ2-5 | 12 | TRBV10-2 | ASSATGGFETQY
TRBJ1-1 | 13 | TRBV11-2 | ASSSGTGLNTEAF
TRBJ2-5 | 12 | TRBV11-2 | ASSQGRAQETQY
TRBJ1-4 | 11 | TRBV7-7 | ASSLNRNEKLF
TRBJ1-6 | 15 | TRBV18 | ASSPRTGGSPDPPLH
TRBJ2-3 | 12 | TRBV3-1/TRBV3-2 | ASSTRTYTDTQY
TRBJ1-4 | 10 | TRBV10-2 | ASSEWREKLF